Below are 3 T cell receptor beta chains sequenced from a single sample in a study of blood T cell repertoires in COVID-19 (dated by TCRdb to the early 2020s). Library preparation employed the immunoSEQ multiplex PCR assay. TCRdb mirrors the immuneACCESS table, restricted to in-frame sequences. Some clones are absent from its copies; in checked studies, under half trace to an unresolved V gene, and the reason for the others is unknown. For this sample the table gives about 240,000 clones, of which 84% were detected only once. 4% to 4.5% of the sample is in the top ten clones. Sequences were obtained from peripheral blood. The receptor source for this set is a man aged 45-60 years with acute or convalescent COVID-19.

The V gene is TRBV15, the J gene TRBJ1-3; tentatively, D is TRBD1 (5 bases). Trimming removed 7 bases at V and 0 bases at J, with 10 bases between. The CDR3 extends over 14 amino acids. Germline V gene sequence: CDR1 LNHNV, CDR2 YYDKDF (reference sequence). CDR3 nucleotide sequence: TGTGCCACCACCCGGGGGGGCTCTGGAAACACCATATATTTT. As protein: CATTRGGSGNTIYF.

This chain joins TRBV30 and TRBJ2-7, with D possibly matching TRBD1 (6 bases). The germline CDR1 and CDR2 sequences are GTSNPN and SVGIG (reference sequence). With 5 bases removed from V and 5 bases from J, the gap between germline ends came to 13 bases. The length of the CDR3 is 12 residues. The CDR3 loop reads CAWFRGGHEQYF. DNA for the CDR3: TGTGCCTGGTTCCGAGGGGGTCACGAGCAGTACTTC.

This sequence joins TRBV19 and TRBJ2-2; a possible D gene is TRBD1 (6 bases). Germline V gene data show CDR1 as LNHDA and CDR2 as SQIVND (reference sequence). The CDR3 contains 17 residues. Trimming removed 3 bases from V and 0 bases from J, with 14 bases in between. DNA for the CDR3: TGTGCCAGTAGTATGGGTGACAGGACAACGAACACCGGGGAGCTGTTTTTT. Encoded protein: CASSMGDRTTNTGELFF.